The 14 T cell receptor beta chains listed next were all sequenced from one sample in a study of blood T cells in healthy people across ages (dated by TCRdb to the mid-2010s). Receptor libraries were prepared by 5' RACE. TCRdb lists the instrument as Illumina HiSeq 2500. A second PCR of roughly 7 to 11 cycles was performed with a sample-barcoded 5' primer and a J-beta primer mix. The public sequencing data were trimmed at Q25 with fastp and processed into clonotypes with MiXCR by TCRdb, which kept only in-frame beta chains. One record per CDR3 amino acid sequence lists the most common genes and DNA. This sample has fewer than 800,000 distinct CDR3 sequences in its table, and around a quarter of those were observed once. Under 10% of the sample belongs to the ten largest clones. These sequences were also reported in another study, on T cells of mothers and their children.

Input material: blood. The receptors derive from a boy younger than 18 in good health.

The chain carries TRBV6-6 and TRBJ1-2; a possible D gene is TRBD1 (6 bases). V gave up 9 bases and J gave up 6 bases, with 17 bases separating them. The germline CDR1 and CDR2 sequences are MNHNY and SVGAGI (reference sequence). The CDR3 contains 13 residues. CDR3 nucleotides: TGTGCCAGTTCCCGTACAGGGATCAATGGCTACACCTTC. Amino acid sequence: CASSRTGINGYTF.

CDR3 nucleotides: TGTGCCAGCAGCTTAAACAAGTGGAACACTGAAGCTTTCTTT. The encoded protein is CASSLNKWNTEAFF. This chain joins TRBV7-2 and TRBJ1-1; no definite D call. Germline assignment: CDR1 SGHTA and CDR2 FQGNSA. Trimming stripped 2 bases from V and 1 base from J, with 8 bases between. This CDR3 is built from 14 residues.

The table lists this clonotype with a few counts. The rearrangement joins TRBV2 to TRBJ2-1, with D possibly TRBD1 on 5 matching bases. V was cut by 7 bases and J by 4 bases, with 11 bases left in between. CDR1 is SNHLY, CDR2 FYNNEI, per germline. This CDR3 has 13 residues. The CDR3 bases are TGTGCCAGCACCCTTGACAGTTACAATGAGCAGTTCTTC. Amino acids: CASTLDSYNEQFF. The full variable domain, its missing parts supplied by reference TRBV2 and TRBJ2-1, is EPEVTQTPSHQVTQMGQEVILRCVPISNHLYFYWYRQILGQKVEFLVSFYNNEISEKSEIFDDQFSVERPDGSNFTLKIRSTKLEDSAMYFCASTLDSYNEQFFGPGTRLTVL.

Only a few counts were recorded for this clonotype. The rearrangement links TRBV29-1 to TRBJ2-3; D is ambiguous. Trimming took 2 bases from V and 0 from J, leaving 9 bases between them. Germline lookup yields CDR1 SQVTM and CDR2 ANQGSEA. CDR3 length: 14 amino acids. CDR3 region: CSVESPGSTDTQYF. In DNA, the CDR3 is TGCAGCGTTGAATCCCCAGGTAGCACAGATACGCAGTATTTT.

This clonotype has just one count. The chain links TRBV3-1 to TRBJ2-1, with D perhaps matching TRBD1 (6 bases). Trimming shortened V by 0 bases and J by 5 bases, and 11 bases separated the two germline ends. In germline, CDR1 is LGHDT, CDR2 YNNKEL (reference sequence). The CDR3 is 15 amino acids. CDR3 coding DNA: TGTGCCAGCAGCCAAGAGGGGGCTAGCCACAATGAGCAGTTCTTC. This encodes CASSQEGASHNEQFF.

This clonotype was detected a few times. The gene calls are TRBV5-5 and TRBJ1-6; 9 bases fit TRBD1. The CDR3 spans 14 residues. The germline V gene encodes CDR1 SGHKS and CDR2 YYEKEE (reference sequence). V lost 4 bases to trimming and J lost 13 bases; unmatched junction nucleotides: 9. In nucleotides, the CDR3 is TGTGCCAGCAGCGTGGGACAGGGATCAGAGCCCCTCCACTTT. Translating it yields CASSVGQGSEPLHF. The whole variable domain, filled in from reference TRBV5-5 and TRBJ1-6, reads DAGVTQSPTHLIKTRGQQVTLRCSPISGHKSVSWYQQVLGQGPQFIFQYYEKEERGRGNFPDRFSARQFPNYSSELNVNALLLGDSALYLCASSVGQGSEPLHFGNGTRLTVT.

The chain combines TRBV4-2 with TRBJ2-7; D gene ambiguous. Germline V gene data show CDR1 as LGHNA and CDR2 as YNFKEQ. This CDR3 has 15 amino acids. Trimming stripped 0 bases from V and 5 bases from J, with 14 bases between. The CDR3 loop is CASSQDGRATNEQYF. The DNA for the CDR3 is TGTGCCAGCAGCCAAGACGGAAGGGCCACTAACGAGCAGTACTTC.

There are many counts of this clonotype. V and J are TRBV20-1 and TRBJ2-5; 9 nucleotides align to TRBD2. In germline, CDR1 is DFQATT, CDR2 SNEGSKA (reference sequence). This CDR3 region has 15 residues. V lost 0 bases to trimming and J lost 5 bases; unmatched junction nucleotides: 7. CDR3 sequence reads: CSAREVAGVWETQYF. In nucleotides, the CDR3 is TGCAGTGCTAGAGAGGTAGCGGGAGTATGGGAGACCCAGTACTTC.

The CDR3 DNA sequence: TGTGCCAGCAGCCCCGGGACAAAGGGTGCTGAAAAACTGTTTTTT. Translation: CASSPGTKGAEKLFF. V usage is TRBV6-6 and J usage is TRBJ1-4, with TRBD1 as a possible D gene (6 bases). The germline CDR1 and CDR2 sequences are MNHNY and SVGAGI (reference sequence). The V end was cut by 6 bases, the J end by 7 bases, with 18 bases between. The CDR3 covers 15 residues.

The genes are TRBV29-1 and TRBJ2-5, with 8 bases lining up with TRBD1. The germline CDR1 and CDR2 sequences are SQVTM and ANQGSEA. V was pared by 4 bases and J by 4 bases, with 8 bases of the junction left unmatched. The CDR3 is 14 residues long. In DNA form, the CDR3 reads TGCAGCGTTGCAGGGGGCATATCAGGAGAGACCCAGTACTTC. Amino acid sequence: CSVAGGISGETQYF.

V usage is TRBV18 and J usage is TRBJ2-1, with TRBD2 matching 8 bases. Germline-derived CDR1 and CDR2 are KGHSH and LQKENI. Trimming at V came to 4 bases and at J to 5 bases, leaving 10 bases not matched to a gene. The CDR3 runs 16 residues. CDR3 coding DNA: TGTGCCAGCTCACAACGACGAGCGGGAGCGGACAATGAGCAGTTCTTC. Translated, it gives CASSQRRAGADNEQFF.

The chain has TRBV6-2 or TRBV6-3 and TRBJ1-5; tentatively, D is TRBD1 (5 bases). The germline V gene encodes CDR1 MNHEY and CDR2 SVGEGT. V was shortened by 5 bases and J by 1 base, with 12 bases between the two germline ends. CDR3 length: 15 residues. The DNA of the CDR3 is TGTGCCAGCAGTCGGCAGGGAGGGAGCAATCAGCCCCAGCATTTT. The encoded protein is CASSRQGGSNQPQHF.

The chain couples TRBV4-1 to TRBJ2-3; D is undetermined. This CDR3 has 15 amino acids. The germline CDR1 and CDR2 sequences are MGHRA and YSYEKL. V was shortened by 4 bases and J by 0 bases, with 11 bases between the two germline ends. CDR3 bases: TGCGCCAGCAGCCCGTACGTGGGGAGCACAGATACGCAGTATTTT. It is translated as CASSPYVGSTDTQYF.

The sample holds one count of this clonotype. The rearrangement joins TRBV6-5 to TRBJ2-7; TRBD2 agrees at 10 bases. V dropped 0 bases and J dropped 3; count of bases not matched to a gene: 8. Germline V gives CDR1 MNHEY, CDR2 SVGAGI. This CDR3 is built from 17 residues. CDR3 protein: CASSYSLAGVEVYEQYF. CDR3 coding DNA: TGTGCCAGCAGTTACTCTCTAGCGGGAGTAGAGGTCTACGAGCAGTACTTC.